Included here is one TCR beta chain sequence, with context. This entry comes from a study of blood T cell repertoires in COVID-19. The CDR3 sequence is 13 residues long. Germline CDR1 SGHNT, CDR2 YYREEE (reference sequence). After removal of 5 bases from V and 7 bases from J, the junction contained 5 bases not matched to a gene. The protocol was immunoSEQ multiplex PCR, while the TCRdb copy is restricted to in-frame clones and leaves out a portion. In the table there are 50,000 or so clones, around four fifths of which are singletons. This receptor was taken from a middle-aged man with acute or convalescent COVID-19. This chain joins TRBV5-4 and TRBJ2-3; 9 positions match TRBD1. Sequencing was done on a sample of peripheral blood. The CDR3 sequence: CASRPGQGYTQYF. The CDR3 coding sequence is TGTGCCAGCAGGCCGGGACAGGGCTATACGCAGTATTTT.